Below, one T cell receptor beta chain is given with its context. This clonotype has a count of ten or more. The specificity of this receptor is unknown. The sample holds no much larger clone one base away, and base qualities are not on file. The hyperthyroidism patients were 18 to 65 years old and newly diagnosed, with a disease duration of less than 2 months. Anyone with other autoimmune diseases, uncontrolled infections, pregnancy or lactation was excluded from the study. Diagnosis was based on clinical symptoms, serum thyroxine, TRAb, thyroid ultrasound and orbital computed tomography. Total RNA was extracted using Trizol reagent, and RNA quality was checked on an Agilent 2100 Bioanalyzer. This record belongs to a study of Graves' ophthalmopathy and Graves' hyperthyroidism (dated by TCRdb to the late 2010s). With respect to the entire study: Hyperthyroidism was considered stable if no progression to ophthalmopathy occurred within 18 months of follow-up. In total, approximately 130 blood samples were TCR-sequenced: around 42 ophthalmopathy, approximately 80 hyperthyroidism and about 17 hyperthyroidism-to-ophthalmopathy patients. T-cell repertoires of thyroid tissue and blood were compared in more than 5 hyperthyroidism patients. To explore V-J signatures that distinguish ophthalmopathy from hyperthyroidism, a discovery set of 95 to 100 patients was enrolled, made up of over 40 with ophthalmopathy and around 60 with stable hyperthyroidism. Once sampling was done, hyperthyroidism patients were given methimazole at a starting dose of 30 mg daily, while ophthalmopathy patients were given high-dose intravenous methylprednisolone. For independent validation, a separate cohort was made up of some 18 hyperthyroidism patients plus 17 patients who later progressed from hyperthyroidism to ophthalmopathy. The study used TCR beta repertoire signatures to distinguish Graves' ophthalmopathy from Graves' hyperthyroidism and to predict progression to ophthalmopathy. What the authors observed across the whole study: In validation, the model predicted ophthalmopathy progression with about 64% sensitivity and about 77% specificity; some 13 predicted patients were CT-confirmed with GO in a median of roughly 6.8 months. In cross-validation, the 13-signature model distinguished ophthalmopathy from stable hyperthyroidism with almost 90% sensitivity and about 81% specificity, and in the test set the corresponding values were approximately 80% and 68%. Among expanded thyroid clonotypes with frequency above 0.001, most also showed up in blood, which suggests that blood repertoires may reflect the thyroid immune response. Sample size was not statistically predetermined, and group allocation was not concealed from the investigators.

For repertoire sequencing, the TCR beta CDR3 regions were amplified from RNA transcripts. The first round was an RT-PCR using HTBI primers with the Qiagen OneStep RT-PCR kit, and this first round was followed by a second-round multiplex PCR, then size selection and purification. Libraries were sequenced on an Illumina HiSeq2000 using paired-end 100 bp reads. Under the source paper's analysis protocol: SOAPnuke was used for read processing, and reads with adapters, uncalled bases, a mean Phred below 15, or no exact constant-primer or identifier match were discarded. High-quality paired reads were merged with COPE v1.2.5. Clonotypes were defined as unique nucleotide sequences and were aligned to IMGT TRB V, D and J references using MiTCR v1.1. Only V-J combinations with frequency above 0.0001 were analysed, covering more than 99% of repertoires. A TCR clonal expansion and chaos score per V-J combination was defined as the ratio of F50 clonal expansion to chaos observed in the TCRdist matrix. Welch's t-statistics and random forest were used to narrow the features down to more than 10 V-J combinations, which were then fed into a naive Bayes classifier. The similarity between thyroid and blood repertoires was quantified using the Morisita-Horn index. TCRdb took the public reads, trimmed them with fastp at Q25, ran MiXCR for clone calling and kept in-frame beta chains. Entries are consolidated by CDR3 protein sequence, retaining the most common genes and DNA. The V and J calls here are based on TCRdb, not the publication. This sample is represented by 900,000 to 1,200,000 distinct CDR3 sequences; less than 45% of them were singletons. The top ten hold 11% of the sample.

The CDR3, from cysteine to phenylalanine, totals 12 residues. Only CDR3 DNA remains: 36 bases, in frame from the first base. Via the germline V gene, CDR1 is SGDLS and CDR2 YYNGEE. At the junction V is shortened by 0 bases and J by 6 bases, with 7 bases in between. The sequencing sample was made of peripheral blood or thyroid tissue (not recorded which). The sequence was obtained from an adult man with Graves' hyperthyroidism. The chain links TRBV9 with TRBJ2-7, with the D gene not confidently named. The sequence in DNA is TGTGCCAGCAGCGTAGATTCCACCGAGCAGTACTTC. It is translated as CASSVDSTEQYF.